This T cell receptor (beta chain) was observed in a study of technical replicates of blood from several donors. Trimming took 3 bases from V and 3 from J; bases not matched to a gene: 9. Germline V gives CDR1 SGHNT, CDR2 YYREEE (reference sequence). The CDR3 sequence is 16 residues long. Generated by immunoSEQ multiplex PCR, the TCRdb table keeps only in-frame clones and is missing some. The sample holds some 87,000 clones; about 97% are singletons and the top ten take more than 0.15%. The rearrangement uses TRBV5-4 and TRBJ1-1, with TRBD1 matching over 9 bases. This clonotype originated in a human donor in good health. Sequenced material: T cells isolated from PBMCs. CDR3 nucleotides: TGTGCCAGCAGCTCCCGGGACAGGGATTGGTACACTGAAGCTTTCTTT. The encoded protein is CASSSRDRDWYTEAFF.